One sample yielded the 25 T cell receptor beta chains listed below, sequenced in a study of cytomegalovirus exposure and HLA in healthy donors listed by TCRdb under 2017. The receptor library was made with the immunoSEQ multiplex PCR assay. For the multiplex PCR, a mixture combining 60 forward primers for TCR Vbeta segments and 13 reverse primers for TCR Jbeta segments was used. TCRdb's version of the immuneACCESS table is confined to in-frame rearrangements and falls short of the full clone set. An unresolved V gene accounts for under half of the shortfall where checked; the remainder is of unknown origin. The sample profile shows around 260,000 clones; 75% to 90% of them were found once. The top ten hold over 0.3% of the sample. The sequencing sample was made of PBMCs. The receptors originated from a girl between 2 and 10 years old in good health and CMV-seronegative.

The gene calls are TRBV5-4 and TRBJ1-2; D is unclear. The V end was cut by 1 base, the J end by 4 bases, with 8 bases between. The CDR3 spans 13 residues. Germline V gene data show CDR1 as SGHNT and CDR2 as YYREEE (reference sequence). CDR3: CASSLTNIYGYTF. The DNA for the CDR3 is TGTGCCAGCAGCTTGACAAATATCTATGGCTACACCTTC. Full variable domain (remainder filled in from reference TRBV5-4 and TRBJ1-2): ETGVTQSPTHLIKTRGQQVTLRCSSQSGHNTVSWYQQALGQGPQFIFQYYREEENGRGNFPPRFSGLQFPNYSSELNVNALELDDSALYLCASSLTNIYGYTFGSGTRLTVV.

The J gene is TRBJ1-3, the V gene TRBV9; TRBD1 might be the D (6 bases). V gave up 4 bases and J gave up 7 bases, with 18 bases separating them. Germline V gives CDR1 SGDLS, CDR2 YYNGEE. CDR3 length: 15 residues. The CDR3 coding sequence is TGTGCCAGCAGCCTTTGGGGGGGGGCAGCGAACACCATATATTTT. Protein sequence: CASSLWGGAANTIYF. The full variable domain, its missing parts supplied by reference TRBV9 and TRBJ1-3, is DSGVTQTPKHLITATGQRVTLRCSPRSGDLSVYWYQQSLDQGLQFLIQYYNGEERAKGNILERFSAQQFPDLHSELNLSSLELGDSALYFCASSLWGGAANTIYFGEGSWLTVV.

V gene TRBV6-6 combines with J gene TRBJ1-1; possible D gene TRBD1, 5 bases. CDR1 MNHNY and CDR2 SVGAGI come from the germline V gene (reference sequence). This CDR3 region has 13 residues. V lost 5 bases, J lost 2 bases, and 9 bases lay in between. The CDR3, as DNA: TGTGCCAGCAGTCTGGGGCGAAACACTGAAGCTTTCTTT. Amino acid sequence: CASSLGRNTEAFF.

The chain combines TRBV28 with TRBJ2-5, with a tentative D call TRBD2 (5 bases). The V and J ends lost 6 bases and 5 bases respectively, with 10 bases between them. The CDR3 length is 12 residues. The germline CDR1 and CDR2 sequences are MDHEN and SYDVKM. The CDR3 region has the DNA TGTGCCAGCAGAACACCGGGGGAGACCCAGTACTTC. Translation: CASRTPGETQYF. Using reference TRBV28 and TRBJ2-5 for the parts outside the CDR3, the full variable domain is DVKVTQSSRYLVKRTGEKVFLECVQDMDHENMFWYRQDPGLGLRLIYFSYDVKMKEKGDIPEGYSVSREKKERFSLILESASTNQTSMYLCASRTPGETQYFGPGTRLLVL.

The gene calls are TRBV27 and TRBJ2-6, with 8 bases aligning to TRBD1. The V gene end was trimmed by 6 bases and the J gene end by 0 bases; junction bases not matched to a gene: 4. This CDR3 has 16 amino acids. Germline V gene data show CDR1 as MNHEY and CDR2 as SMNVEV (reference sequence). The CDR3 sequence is CASRGQARSGANVLTF. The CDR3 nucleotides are TGTGCCAGCAGGGGACAGGCACGCTCTGGGGCCAACGTCCTGACTTTC.

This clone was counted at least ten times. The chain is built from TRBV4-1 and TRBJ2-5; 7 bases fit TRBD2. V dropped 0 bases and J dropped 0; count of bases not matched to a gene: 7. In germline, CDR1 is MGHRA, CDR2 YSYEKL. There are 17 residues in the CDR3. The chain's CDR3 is CASSQDGPAGYQETQYF. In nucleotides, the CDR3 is TGCGCCAGCAGCCAAGATGGGCCAGCGGGGTACCAAGAGACCCAGTACTTC.

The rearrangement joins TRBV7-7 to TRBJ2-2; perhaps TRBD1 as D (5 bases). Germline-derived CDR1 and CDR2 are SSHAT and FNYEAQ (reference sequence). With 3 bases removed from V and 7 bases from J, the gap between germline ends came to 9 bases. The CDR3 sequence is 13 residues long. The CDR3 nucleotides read TGTGCCAGCAGCTTTAAGGGGAACGGGGAGCTGTTTTTT. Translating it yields CASSFKGNGELFF. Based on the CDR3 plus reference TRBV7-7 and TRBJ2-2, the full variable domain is GAGVSQSPRYKVTKRGQDVTLRCDPISSHATLYWYQQALGQGPEFLTYFNYEAQPDKSGLPSDRFSAERPEGSISTLTIQRTEQRDSAMYRCASSFKGNGELFFGEGSRLTVL.

CDR3 sequence: CASSPDDSVREKLFF. As DNA, the CDR3 is TGCGCCAGCAGCCCAGATGACAGTGTCAGGGAAAAACTGTTTTTT. This sequence joins TRBV5-1 and TRBJ1-4, with D tentatively TRBD1 (5 bases). The germline V gene encodes CDR1 SGHRS and CDR2 YFSETQ. The CDR3 has 15 residues. V lost 4 bases and J 8 bases, leaving 18 bases between the germline ends.

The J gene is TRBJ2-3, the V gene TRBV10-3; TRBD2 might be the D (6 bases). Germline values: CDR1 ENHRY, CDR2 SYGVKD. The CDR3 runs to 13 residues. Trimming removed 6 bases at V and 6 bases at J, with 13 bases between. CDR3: CAISLGGSDTQYF. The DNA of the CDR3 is TGTGCCATCAGCCTCGGAGGGTCGGATACGCAGTATTTT.

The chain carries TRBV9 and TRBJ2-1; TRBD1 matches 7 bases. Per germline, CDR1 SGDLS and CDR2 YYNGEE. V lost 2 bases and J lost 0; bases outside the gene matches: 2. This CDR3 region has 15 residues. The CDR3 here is CASSVGTASYNEQFF. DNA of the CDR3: TGTGCCAGCAGCGTGGGGACAGCCTCCTACAATGAGCAGTTCTTC.

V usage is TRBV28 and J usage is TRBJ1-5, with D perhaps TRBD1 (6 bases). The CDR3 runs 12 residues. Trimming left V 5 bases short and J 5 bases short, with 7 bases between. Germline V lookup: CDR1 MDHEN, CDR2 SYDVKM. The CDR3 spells CASSPGDQPQHF. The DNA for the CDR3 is TGTGCCAGCAGTCCAGGGGATCAGCCCCAGCATTTT.

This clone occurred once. CDR3 loop: CASSFLSSYEQYF. Here the CDR3 DNA reads TGTGCCAGCAGTTTCCTCAGCTCCTACGAGCAGTACTTC. This sequence joins TRBV27 and TRBJ2-7; D remains unclear. Between the trimmed V and J ends, which lost 3 bases and 0 bases, there was a span of 6 bases. The CDR3 sequence is 13 residues long. CDR1 and CDR2 from the germline V gene are MNHEY and SMNVEV (reference sequence).

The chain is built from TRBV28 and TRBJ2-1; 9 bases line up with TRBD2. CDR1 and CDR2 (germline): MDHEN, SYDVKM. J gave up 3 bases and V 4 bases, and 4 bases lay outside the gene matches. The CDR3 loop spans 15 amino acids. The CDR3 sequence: CASSSAGGHYNEQFF. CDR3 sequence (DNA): TGTGCCAGCAGTTCGGCGGGGGGGCACTACAATGAGCAGTTCTTC.

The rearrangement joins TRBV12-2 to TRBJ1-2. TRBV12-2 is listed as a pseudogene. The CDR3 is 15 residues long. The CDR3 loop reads CASRLPVGGRYGYTF. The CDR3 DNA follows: TGTGCAAGTCGCTTACCCGTGGGGGGACGGTATGGCTACACCTTC.

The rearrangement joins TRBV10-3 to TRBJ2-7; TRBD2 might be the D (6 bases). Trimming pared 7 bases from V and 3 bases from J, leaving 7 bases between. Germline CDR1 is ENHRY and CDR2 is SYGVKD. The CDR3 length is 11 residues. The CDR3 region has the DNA TGTGCCATCATGGAGGGCTACGAGCAGTACTTC. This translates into CAIMEGYEQYF.

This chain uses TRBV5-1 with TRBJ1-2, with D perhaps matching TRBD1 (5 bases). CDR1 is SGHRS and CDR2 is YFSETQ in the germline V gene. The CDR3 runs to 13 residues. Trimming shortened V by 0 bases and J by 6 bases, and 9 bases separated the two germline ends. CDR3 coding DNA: TGCGCCAGCAGCTTGGCGGGGGTGAATGGCTACACCTTC. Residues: CASSLAGVNGYTF.

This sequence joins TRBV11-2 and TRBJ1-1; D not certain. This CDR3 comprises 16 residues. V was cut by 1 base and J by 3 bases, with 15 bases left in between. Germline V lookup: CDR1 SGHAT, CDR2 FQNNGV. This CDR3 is CASSLGVSSGDTEAFF. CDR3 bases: TGTGCCAGCAGCTTAGGTGTGAGTAGCGGGGACACTGAAGCTTTCTTT. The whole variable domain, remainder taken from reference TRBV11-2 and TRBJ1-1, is EAGVAQSPRYKIIEKRQSVAFWCNPISGHATLYWYQQILGQGPKLLIQFQNNGVVDDSQLPKDRFSAERLKGVDSTLKIQPAKLEDSAVYLCASSLGVSSGDTEAFFGQGTRLTVV.

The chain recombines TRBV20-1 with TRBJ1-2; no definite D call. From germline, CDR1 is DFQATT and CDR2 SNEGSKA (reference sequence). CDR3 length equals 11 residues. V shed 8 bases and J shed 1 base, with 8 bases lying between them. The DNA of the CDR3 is TGCAGTCCCGCGGTTAACTATGGCTACACCTTC. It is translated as CSPAVNYGYTF.

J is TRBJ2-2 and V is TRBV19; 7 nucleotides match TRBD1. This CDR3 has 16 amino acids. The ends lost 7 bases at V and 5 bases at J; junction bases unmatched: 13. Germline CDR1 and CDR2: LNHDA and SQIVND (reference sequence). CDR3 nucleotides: TGTGCCAGTACCCATCCGAGACAGGGTCTAACCGGGGAGCTGTTTTTT. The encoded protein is CASTHPRQGLTGELFF.

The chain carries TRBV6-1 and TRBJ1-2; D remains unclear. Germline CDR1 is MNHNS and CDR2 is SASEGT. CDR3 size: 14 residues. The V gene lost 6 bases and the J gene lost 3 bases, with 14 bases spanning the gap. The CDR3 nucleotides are TGTGCCAGCAGCAGAACCGACACCTACTATGGCTACACCTTC. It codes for CASSRTDTYYGYTF.

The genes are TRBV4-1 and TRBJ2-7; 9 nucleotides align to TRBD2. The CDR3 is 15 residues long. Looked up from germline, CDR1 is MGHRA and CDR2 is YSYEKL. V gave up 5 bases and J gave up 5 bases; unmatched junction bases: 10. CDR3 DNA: TGCGCCAGCAGCTGGTATAGCGGGAGTCGTCACGAGCAGTACTTC. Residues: CASSWYSGSRHEQYF.

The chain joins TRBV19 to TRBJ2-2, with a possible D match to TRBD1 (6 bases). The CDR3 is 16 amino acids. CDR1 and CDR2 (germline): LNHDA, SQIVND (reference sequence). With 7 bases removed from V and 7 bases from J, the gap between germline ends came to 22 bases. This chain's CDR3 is CASTYQGGSAGGELFF. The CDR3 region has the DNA TGTGCCAGTACCTACCAAGGGGGTTCTGCCGGCGGGGAGCTGTTTTTT.

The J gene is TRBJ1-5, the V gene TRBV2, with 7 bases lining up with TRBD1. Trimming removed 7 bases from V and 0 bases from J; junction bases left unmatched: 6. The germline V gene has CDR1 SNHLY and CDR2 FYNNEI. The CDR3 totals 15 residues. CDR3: CASKWGQHSNQPQHF. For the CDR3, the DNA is TGTGCCAGCAAATGGGGACAGCATAGCAATCAGCCCCAGCATTTT.

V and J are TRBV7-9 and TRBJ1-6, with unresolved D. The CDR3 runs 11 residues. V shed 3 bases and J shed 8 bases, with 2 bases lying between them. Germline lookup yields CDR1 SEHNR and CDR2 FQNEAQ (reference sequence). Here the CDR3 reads CASSFDSPLHF. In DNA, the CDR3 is TGTGCCAGCAGCTTCGATTCACCCCTCCACTTT.

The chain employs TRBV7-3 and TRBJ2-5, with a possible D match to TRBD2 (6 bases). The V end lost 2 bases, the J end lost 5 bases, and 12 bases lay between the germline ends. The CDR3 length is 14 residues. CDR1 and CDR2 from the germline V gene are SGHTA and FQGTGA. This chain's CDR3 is CASSLSAGRETQYF. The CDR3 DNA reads TGTGCCAGCAGCTTATCTGCAGGGAGGGAGACCCAGTACTTC. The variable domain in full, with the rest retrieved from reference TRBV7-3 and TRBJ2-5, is GAGVSQTPSNKVTEKGKYVELRCDPISGHTALYWYRQSLGQGPEFLIYFQGTGAADDSGLPNDRFFAVRPEGSVSTLKIQRTERGDSAVYLCASSLSAGRETQYFGPGTRLLVL.